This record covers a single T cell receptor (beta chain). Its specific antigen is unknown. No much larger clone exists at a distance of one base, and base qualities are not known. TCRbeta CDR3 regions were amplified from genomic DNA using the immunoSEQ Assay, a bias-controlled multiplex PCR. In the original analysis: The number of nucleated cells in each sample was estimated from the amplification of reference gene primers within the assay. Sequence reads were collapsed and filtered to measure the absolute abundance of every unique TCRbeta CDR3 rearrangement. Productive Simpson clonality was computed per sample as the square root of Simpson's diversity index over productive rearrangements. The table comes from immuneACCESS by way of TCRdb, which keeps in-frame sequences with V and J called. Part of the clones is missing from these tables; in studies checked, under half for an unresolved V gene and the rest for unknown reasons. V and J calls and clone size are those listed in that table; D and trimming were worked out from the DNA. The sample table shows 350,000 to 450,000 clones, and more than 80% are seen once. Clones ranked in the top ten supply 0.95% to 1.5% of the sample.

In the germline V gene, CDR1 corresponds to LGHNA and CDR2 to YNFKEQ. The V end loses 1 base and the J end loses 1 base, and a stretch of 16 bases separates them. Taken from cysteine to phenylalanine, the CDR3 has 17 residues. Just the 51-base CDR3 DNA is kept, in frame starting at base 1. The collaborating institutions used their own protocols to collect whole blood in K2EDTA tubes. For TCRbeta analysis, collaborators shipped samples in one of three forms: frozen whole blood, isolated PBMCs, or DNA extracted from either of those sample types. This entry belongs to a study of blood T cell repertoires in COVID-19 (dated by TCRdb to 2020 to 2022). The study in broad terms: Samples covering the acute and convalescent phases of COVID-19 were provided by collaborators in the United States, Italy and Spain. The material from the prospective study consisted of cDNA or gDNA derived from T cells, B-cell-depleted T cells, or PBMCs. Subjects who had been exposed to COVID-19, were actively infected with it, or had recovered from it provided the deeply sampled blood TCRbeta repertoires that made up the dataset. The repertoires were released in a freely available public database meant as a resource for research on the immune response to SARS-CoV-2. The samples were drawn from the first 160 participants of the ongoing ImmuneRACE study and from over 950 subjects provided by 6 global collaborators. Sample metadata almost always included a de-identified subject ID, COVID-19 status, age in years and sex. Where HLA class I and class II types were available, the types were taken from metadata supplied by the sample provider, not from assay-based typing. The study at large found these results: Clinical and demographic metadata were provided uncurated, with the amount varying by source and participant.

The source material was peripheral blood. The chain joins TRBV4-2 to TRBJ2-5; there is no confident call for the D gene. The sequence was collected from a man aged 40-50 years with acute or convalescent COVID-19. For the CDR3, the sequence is CASSQAGTVKTQETQYF. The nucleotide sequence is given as TGTGCCAGCAGCCAAGCTGGTACAGTCAAAACCCAAGAGACCCAGTACTTC.